A selection of T cell receptor beta chains follows, all from one sample in a study of T cells after yellow fever vaccination. Each CDR3 protein is one row after TCRdb ran MiXCR on the 5' RACE reads. The profile shows 310,000 or so distinct CDR3 sequences, 3.6% of them singletons. Sequenced here: PBMCs, sampled on the day of the yellow fever booster vaccination. Receptors originate from a man younger than 35 who received the YFV17D yellow fever vaccine. Each CDR3 is given with its conserved first and last residue. A D gene is named only where the DNA matches it firmly. Clone size is given for some rows only: seen once, a few or many times, or a class if the clone is expanded.

clone_size d_call j_call v_call cdr3_aa cdr3_nt
few TRBD1 TRBJ1-1 TRBV4-2 CASSRQGAMGDTEAFF TGTGCCAGCAGCCGTCAGGGGGCAATGGGGGACACTGAAGCTTTCTTT
few TRBD1 TRBJ1-1 TRBV20-1 CSAPAPDRGSTEAFF TGCAGTGCGCCTGCCCCGGACAGGGGGAGCACTGAAGCTTTCTTT
few . TRBJ1-2 TRBV30 CAWSGYTENYGYTF TGTGCCTGGAGTGGCTACACAGAGAACTATGGCTACACCTTC
many TRBD1 TRBJ2-7 TRBV5-1 CASSADRGSYEQYF TGCGCCAGCAGCGCGGACAGGGGATCCTACGAGCAGTACTTC
few . TRBJ2-5 TRBV20-1 CSARVGGQETQYF TGCAGTGCTAGAGTAGGGGGGCAGGAGACCCAGTACTTC
many . TRBJ2-7 TRBV5-1 CASSMGRTYEQYF TGCGCCAGCAGCATGGGACGGACCTACGAGCAGTACTTC
. TRBD1 TRBJ2-5 TRBV5-1 CASSTTGGGETQYF TGCGCCAGCAGCACGACAGGGGGGGGAGAGACCCAGTACTTC
. . TRBJ2-5 TRBV4-1 CASGRTDSGKTQYF TGCGCCAGCGGCCGAACGGACTCCGGGAAGACCCAGTACTTC
few TRBD2 TRBJ2-7 TRBV12-3/TRBV12-4 CASTEGLAYEQYF TGTGCCAGCACCGAGGGACTAGCCTACGAGCAGTACTTC
. TRBD1 TRBJ1-5 TRBV12-3/TRBV12-4 CASSSGTGNGQPQHF TGTGCCAGCAGTTCCGGGACAGGTAATGGGCAGCCCCAGCATTTT
many . TRBJ2-2 TRBV6-1 CASSQTAWGGELFF TGTGCCAGCTCTCAGACAGCCTGGGGCGGGGAGCTGTTTTTT
. . TRBJ2-5 TRBV2 CASSEALDGEETQYF TGTGCCAGCAGTGAAGCGCTTGACGGGGAAGAGACCCAGTACTTC
. . TRBJ2-5 TRBV20-1 CSAIGTLQSLTQYF TGCAGTGCTATCGGGACACTACAATCTCTTACCCAGTACTTC
many . TRBJ1-6 TRBV5-1 CASSFRPESSYNSPLHF TGCGCCAGCAGCTTCCGACCGGAAAGCTCCTATAATTCACCCCTCCACTTT
many . TRBJ1-2 TRBV15 CATSRDRGNGYTF TGTGCCACCAGCAGAGATCGAGGGAATGGCTACACCTTC
many TRBD1 TRBJ2-6 TRBV28 CASSLMTGRSGANVLTF TGTGCCAGCAGCCTTATGACAGGGCGATCTGGGGCCAACGTCCTGACTTTC
. . TRBJ2-5 TRBV28 CASSPRQPQETQYF TGTGCCAGCAGTCCTCGACAGCCGCAAGAGACCCAGTACTTC
few . TRBJ1-6 TRBV4-1 CASSQDGRGGSPLHF TGCGCCAGCAGCCAAGACGGCAGGGGAGGATCACCCCTCCACTTT
many . TRBJ1-2 TRBV6-5 CASSYSSGAPRGYTF TGTGCCAGCAGTTACTCCTCCGGGGCGCCGAGAGGCTACACCTTC
. TRBD1 TRBJ2-6 TRBV7-3 CATGDRALSGANVLTF TGTGCCACCGGGGACAGGGCCCTCTCTGGGGCCAACGTCCTGACTTTC
few . TRBJ2-7 TRBV15 CATSSHFLDRSSSYEQYF TGTGCCACCAGCAGCCACTTCCTCGACAGGTCGAGCTCCTACGAGCAGTACTTC
few TRBD1 TRBJ2-4 TRBV7-2 CASSFLGQGVQYF TGTGCCAGCAGCTTCCTGGGACAGGGCGTTCAGTACTTC
many TRBD1 TRBJ1-1 TRBV18 CASSGQTNTEAFF TGTGCCAGCTCGGGACAGACGAACACTGAAGCTTTCTTT
many TRBD2 TRBJ2-5 TRBV10-3 CAISGGFRGEETQYF TGTGCCATCAGTGGCGGTTTTCGGGGGGAAGAGACCCAGTACTTC